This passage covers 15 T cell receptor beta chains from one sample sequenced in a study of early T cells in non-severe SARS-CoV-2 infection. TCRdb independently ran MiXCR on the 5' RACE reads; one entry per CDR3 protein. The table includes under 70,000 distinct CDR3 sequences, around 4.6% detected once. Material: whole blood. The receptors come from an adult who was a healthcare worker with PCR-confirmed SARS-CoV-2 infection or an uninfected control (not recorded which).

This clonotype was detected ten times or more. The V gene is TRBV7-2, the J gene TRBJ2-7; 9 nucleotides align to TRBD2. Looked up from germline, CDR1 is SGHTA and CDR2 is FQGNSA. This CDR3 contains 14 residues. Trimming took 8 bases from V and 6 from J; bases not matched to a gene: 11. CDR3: CASQSGLAPAEQYF. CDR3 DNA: TGTGCCAGCCAGTCGGGACTAGCTCCAGCCGAGCAGTACTTC.

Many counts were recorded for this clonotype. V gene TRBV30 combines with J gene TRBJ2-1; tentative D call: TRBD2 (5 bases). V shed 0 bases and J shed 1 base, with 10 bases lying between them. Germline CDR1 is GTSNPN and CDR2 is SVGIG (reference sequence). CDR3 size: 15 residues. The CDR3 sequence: CAWSVQAASYNEQFF. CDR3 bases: TGTGCCTGGAGTGTACAAGCGGCTTCCTACAATGAGCAGTTCTTC.

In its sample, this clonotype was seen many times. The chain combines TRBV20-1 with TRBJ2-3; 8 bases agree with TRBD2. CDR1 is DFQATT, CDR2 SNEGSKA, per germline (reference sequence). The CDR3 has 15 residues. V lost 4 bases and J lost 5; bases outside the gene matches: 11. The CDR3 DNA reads TGCAGTGCTACAGTCCCGTGGGCGGGAGGAGATACGCAGTATTTT. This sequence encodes CSATVPWAGGDTQYF.

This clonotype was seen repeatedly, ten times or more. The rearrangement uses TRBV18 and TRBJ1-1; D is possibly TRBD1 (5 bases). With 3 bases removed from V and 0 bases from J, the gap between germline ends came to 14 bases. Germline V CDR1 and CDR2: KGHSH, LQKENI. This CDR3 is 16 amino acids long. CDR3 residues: CASSPWDLGMNTEAFF. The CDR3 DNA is TGTGCCAGCTCACCTTGGGACCTTGGCATGAACACTGAAGCTTTCTTT.

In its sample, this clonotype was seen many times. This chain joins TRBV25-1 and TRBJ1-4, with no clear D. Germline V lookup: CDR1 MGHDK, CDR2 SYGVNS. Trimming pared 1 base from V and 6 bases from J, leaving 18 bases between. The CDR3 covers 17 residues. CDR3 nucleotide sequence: TGTGCCAGCAGTGAATCGATTAGATTTGGGCAGGATGAAAAACTGTTTTTT. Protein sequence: CASSESIRFGQDEKLFF.

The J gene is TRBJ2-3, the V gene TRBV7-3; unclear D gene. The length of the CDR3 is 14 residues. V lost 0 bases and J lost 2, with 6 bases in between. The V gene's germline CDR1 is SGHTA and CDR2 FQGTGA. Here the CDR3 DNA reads TGTGCCAGCAGCTTAACGGGAACCACAGATACGCAGTATTTT. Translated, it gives CASSLTGTTDTQYF.

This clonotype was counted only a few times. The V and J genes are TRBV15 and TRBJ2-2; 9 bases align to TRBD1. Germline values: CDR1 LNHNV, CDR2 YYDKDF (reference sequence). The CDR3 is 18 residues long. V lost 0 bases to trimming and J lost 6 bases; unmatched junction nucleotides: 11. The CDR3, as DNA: TGTGCCACCAGCAGAGATCGAAACAGGGGGCTAAAAGCCGGGGAGCTGTTTTTT. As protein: CATSRDRNRGLKAGELFF.

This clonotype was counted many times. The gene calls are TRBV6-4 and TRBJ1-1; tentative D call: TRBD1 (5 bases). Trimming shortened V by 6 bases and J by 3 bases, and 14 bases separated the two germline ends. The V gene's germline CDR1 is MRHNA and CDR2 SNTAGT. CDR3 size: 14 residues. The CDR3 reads CASRDSGGDTEAFF. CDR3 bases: TGTGCCAGCAGAGACAGTGGGGGAGACACTGAAGCTTTCTTT.

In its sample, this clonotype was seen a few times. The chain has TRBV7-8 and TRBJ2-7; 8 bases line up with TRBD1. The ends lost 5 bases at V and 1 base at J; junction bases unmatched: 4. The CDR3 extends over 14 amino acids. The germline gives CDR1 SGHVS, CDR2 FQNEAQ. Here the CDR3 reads CASSVTGGSYEQYF. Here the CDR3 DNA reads TGTGCCAGCAGCGTCACAGGGGGATCCTACGAGCAGTACTTC.

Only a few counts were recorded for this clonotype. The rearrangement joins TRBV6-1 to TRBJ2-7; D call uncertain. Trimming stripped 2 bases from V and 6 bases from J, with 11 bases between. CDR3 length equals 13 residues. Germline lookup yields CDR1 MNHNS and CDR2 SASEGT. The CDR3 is CASSELRGSEQYF. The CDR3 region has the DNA TGTGCCAGCAGTGAATTGAGAGGTAGCGAGCAGTACTTC.

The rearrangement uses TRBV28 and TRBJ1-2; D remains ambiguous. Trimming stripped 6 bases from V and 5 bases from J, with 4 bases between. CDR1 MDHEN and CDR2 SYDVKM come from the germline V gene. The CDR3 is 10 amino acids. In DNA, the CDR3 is TGTGCCAGCAGCGATTATGGCTACACCTTC. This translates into CASSDYGYTF.

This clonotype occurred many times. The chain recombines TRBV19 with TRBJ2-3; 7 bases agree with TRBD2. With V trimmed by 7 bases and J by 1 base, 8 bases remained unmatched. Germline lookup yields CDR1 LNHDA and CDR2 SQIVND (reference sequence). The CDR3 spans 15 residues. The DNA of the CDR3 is TGTGCCAGTAAAAGGCTAGCGGAACGCACAGATACGCAGTATTTT. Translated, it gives CASKRLAERTDTQYF.

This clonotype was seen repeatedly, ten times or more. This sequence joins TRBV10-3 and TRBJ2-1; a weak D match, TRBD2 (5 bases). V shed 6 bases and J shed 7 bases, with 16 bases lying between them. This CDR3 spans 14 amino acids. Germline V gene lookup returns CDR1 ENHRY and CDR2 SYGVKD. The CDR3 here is CAIRGDWRGNEQFF. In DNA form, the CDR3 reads TGTGCCATCAGGGGCGACTGGAGAGGGAATGAGCAGTTCTTC.

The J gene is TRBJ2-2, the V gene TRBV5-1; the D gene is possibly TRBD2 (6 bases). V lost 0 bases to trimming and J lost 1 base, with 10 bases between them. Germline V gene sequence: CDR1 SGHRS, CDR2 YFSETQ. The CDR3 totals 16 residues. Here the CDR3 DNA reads TGCGCCAGCAGCTTGGCCCCGGGGGTGAACACCGGGGAGCTGTTTTTT. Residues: CASSLAPGVNTGELFF.

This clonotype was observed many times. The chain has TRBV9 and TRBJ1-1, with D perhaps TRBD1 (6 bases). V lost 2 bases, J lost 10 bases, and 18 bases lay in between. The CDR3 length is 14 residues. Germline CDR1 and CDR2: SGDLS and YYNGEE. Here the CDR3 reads CASSVQGHPDGAFF. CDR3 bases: TGTGCCAGCAGCGTCCAGGGACACCCCGATGGAGCTTTCTTT.